Shown below are 5 T cell receptor beta chains from a single sample sequenced in a study of blood T cells in healthy people across ages. A sample-barcoded 5' primer and a J-beta primer mix were used in a second PCR of roughly 7 to 11 cycles. TCRdb re-derived calls from the 5' RACE reads in MiXCR, one entry per CDR3 protein. The table shows around 800,000 distinct CDR3 sequences, with 40% to 50% occurring only once. Sequencing used blood. The source of these receptors is a man aged 60-69 years in good health.

This chain links TRBV5-1 with TRBJ2-3; 7 nucleotides line up with TRBD2. Per germline, CDR1 SGHRS and CDR2 YFSETQ. Trimming took 0 bases from V and 5 from J; bases not matched to a gene: 12. The CDR3 is made up of 17 amino acids. Here the CDR3 reads CASSLDTSVVLVDTQYF. The CDR3 region has the DNA TGCGCCAGCAGCTTGGATACTAGCGTGGTCCTGGTAGATACGCAGTATTTT.

This clonotype was counted a few times. The CDR3 here is CASSSEASPLHF. CDR3 in DNA: TGTGCCAGCAGTTCAGAGGCCTCACCCCTCCACTTT. The J gene is TRBJ1-6, the V gene TRBV27, with D uncertain. With 4 bases removed from V and 10 bases from J, the gap between germline ends came to 8 bases. The germline CDR1 and CDR2 sequences are MNHEY and SMNVEV (reference sequence). This CDR3 contains 12 residues.

This clonotype appeared a few times. This chain connects TRBV2 to TRBJ1-4; D is unresolved. With 10 bases removed from V and 8 bases from J, the gap between germline ends came to 20 bases. Germline CDR1 is SNHLY and CDR2 is FYNNEI. The CDR3 length is 14 residues. The CDR3 DNA reads as TGTGCCACCCAGGAGGCGATACTTGGGGAAAAACTGTTTTTT. It yields the protein CATQEAILGEKLFF. Combining the CDR3 with reference TRBV2 and TRBJ1-4 gives the whole variable domain EPEVTQTPSHQVTQMGQEVILRCVPISNHLYFYWYRQILGQKVEFLVSFYNNEISEKSEIFDDQFSVERPDGSNFTLKIRSTKLEDSAMYFCATQEAILGEKLFFGSGTQLSVL.

This chain connects TRBV20-1 to TRBJ1-1; D is perhaps TRBD1 (6 bases). Germline V CDR1 and CDR2: DFQATT, SNEGSKA (reference sequence). This CDR3 spans 11 amino acids. The CDR3 sequence is CLGHSNTEAFF. CDR3 sequence (DNA): TGCTTGGGACACTCGAACACTGAAGCTTTCTTT.

The V call is TRBV11-2, the J call TRBJ2-5; possible D gene TRBD2, 6 bases. The CDR3 covers 17 residues. CDR1 is SGHAT and CDR2 is FQNNGV in the germline V gene. V shed 0 bases and J shed 0 bases, with 14 bases lying between them. DNA for the CDR3: TGTGCCAGCAGCTTAGAAGGCGGGACCCATTACCAAGAGACCCAGTACTTC. This encodes CASSLEGGTHYQETQYF.